Listed below are T cell receptor beta chains from one sample, sequenced in a study of blood T cell repertoires in COVID-19. Repertoires were generated with immunoSEQ multiplex PCR, while TCRdb's copy carries only in-frame clones and drops some. The table has under 250,000 clones, approximately 83% seen once; the top ten hold 3% to 4.5%. The sample taken for sequencing was PBMCs or T cells enriched from blood (not recorded which). The source of these receptors is a woman aged 40 to 49 who had been exposed to COVID-19. Both conserved end residues are part of each CDR3. The D gene is left open where the match is weak. Clone sizes are given selectively: once, few, many, or a class where the clone is expanded.

v_gene	d_gene	abundance	j_gene	CDR3aa	CDR3nt
TRBV29-1	.	.	TRBJ2-1	CSVEGRSEQFF	TGCAGCGTTGAAGGGCGGAGTGAGCAGTTCTTC
TRBV29-1	TRBD1	.	TRBJ2-3	CSVEGQGAADTQYF	TGCAGCGTCGAGGGACAGGGTGCCGCAGATACGCAGTATTTT
TRBV5-1	.	.	TRBJ1-1	CASSLIDGAHTEAFF	TGCGCCAGCAGCTTGATCGATGGGGCGCACACTGAAGCTTTCTTT
TRBV5-4	TRBD2	few	TRBJ2-7	CASSFGRGTSGYEQYF	TGTGCCAGCAGCTTTGGCCGCGGGACTAGCGGATACGAGCAGTACTTC
TRBV5-4	.	.	TRBJ1-1	CASSPAGLGTEAFF	TGTGCCAGCAGCCCCGCAGGGCTGGGGACTGAAGCTTTCTTT
TRBV27	TRBD1	.	TRBJ2-3	CASSAVAGGSDTQYF	TGTGCCAGCAGTGCAGTCGCAGGGGGCTCAGATACGCAGTATTTT
TRBV19	TRBD1	.	TRBJ2-3	CASSLSYTGGWSTDTQYF	TGTGCCAGTAGTCTATCCTATACAGGGGGCTGGAGCACAGATACGCAGTATTTT
TRBV14	TRBD1	once	TRBJ1-1	CASSLDRGAEAFF	TGTGCCAGCAGCCTAGACAGGGGAGCTGAAGCTTTCTTT
TRBV7-9	TRBD2	.	TRBJ2-7	CASSLMREGREQYF	TGTGCCAGCAGCTTAATGAGGGAGGGGCGTGAGCAGTACTTC
TRBV30	.	.	TRBJ2-7	CAWTAGTAEQYF	TGTGCCTGGACCGCGGGAACGGCCGAGCAGTACTTC
TRBV20-1	TRBD1	few	TRBJ1-6	CSANDRAGNSPLHF	TGCAGTGCTAATGACAGGGCCGGCAATTCACCCCTCCACTTT
TRBV28	.	.	TRBJ1-2	CASSLIFRESNYGYTF	TGTGCCAGCAGTTTAATTTTTAGGGAGAGTAACTATGGCTACACCTTC
TRBV5-6	.	.	TRBJ2-7	CASCMGGEKSYEQYF	TGTGCCAGCTGCATGGGGGGCGAGAAGTCCTACGAGCAGTACTTC
TRBV5-5	.	.	TRBJ1-2	CASSLSTVPGYTF	TGTGCCAGCAGCTTGAGTACAGTCCCAGGCTACACCTTC
TRBV30	.	.	TRBJ1-6	CAWGGRQYNSPLHF	TGTGCTTGGGGGGGTCGACAGTATAATTCACCCCTCCACTTT
TRBV7-2	TRBD1	.	TRBJ1-5	CASSRSTGGNYQPQHF	TGTGCCAGCAGCAGATCGACAGGGGGAAATTATCAGCCCCAGCATTTT
TRBV24-1	TRBD1	.	TRBJ1-5	CATGGQEDQPQHF	TGTGCCACTGGGGGACAGGAAGATCAGCCCCAGCATTTT
TRBV2	TRBD1	.	TRBJ1-1	CASSEGQKNTEAFF	TGTGCCAGCAGTGAGGGACAGAAGAACACTGAAGCTTTCTTT
TRBV4-3	.	.	TRBJ1-6	CASSQSRALERPLHF	TGCGCCAGCAGCCAATCCAGGGCCCTAGAGAGGCCCCTCCACTTT
TRBV27	.	.	TRBJ1-1	CASSPWTADPNTEAFF	TGTGCCAGCAGTCCCTGGACAGCGGATCCGAACACTGAAGCTTTCTTT
TRBV3-1/TRBV3-2	.	.	TRBJ2-3	CASSGLGGHTTDTQYF	TGTGCCAGCAGCGGCCTGGGGGGGCACACCACAGATACGCAGTATTTT
TRBV7-9	.	.	TRBJ2-7	CAGEDVSYEQYF	TGTGCCGGAGAAGATGTTTCCTACGAGCAGTACTTC
TRBV2	.	.	TRBJ2-1	CASSLNPGEQFF	TGTGCCAGCAGCCTCAACCCCGGTGAGCAGTTCTTC
TRBV28	TRBD1	.	TRBJ1-6	CASSARQGGSPLHF	TGTGCCAGCAGTGCAAGACAGGGAGGTTCACCCCTCCACTTT
TRBV11-2	.	.	TRBJ1-3	CAGSPRLTGLSGNTIYF	TGTGCCGGCAGCCCTCGTTTGACAGGACTCTCTGGAAACACCATATATTTT
TRBV19	TRBD2	.	TRBJ2-3	CASKSAGGTDTQYF	TGTGCCAGTAAATCAGCGGGGGGTACAGATACGCAGTATTTT
TRBV28	.	.	TRBJ1-2	CASSSLDPRVSGYTF	TGTGCCAGCAGTTCCCTCGACCCGCGGGTGTCGGGCTACACCTTC
TRBV7-2	TRBD1	.	TRBJ1-6	CASSEDRGSYNSPLHF	TGTGCCAGCAGCGAGGACAGGGGCTCCTATAATTCACCCCTCCACTTT
TRBV7-3	.	.	TRBJ1-6	CASSLNGGAGSPLHF	TGTGCCAGCAGCTTAAATGGGGGCGCCGGTTCACCCCTCCACTTT
TRBV19	TRBD1	.	TRBJ2-1	CAIDRGNEQFF	TGTGCCATTGACAGGGGCAATGAGCAGTTCTTC
TRBV25-1	.	.	TRBJ2-1	CASSESVRGANNEQFF	TGTGCCAGCAGTGAATCCGTCCGGGGGGCAAACAATGAGCAGTTCTTC
TRBV11-2	.	.	TRBJ2-4	CASSLALGGPVNIQYF	TGTGCCAGCAGCTTAGCCCTCGGCGGCCCCGTAAACATTCAGTACTTC
TRBV5-6	TRBD1	.	TRBJ1-1	CASSLGTGWKAFF	TGTGCCAGCAGCCTCGGGACAGGGTGGAAAGCTTTCTTT
TRBV6-5	.	.	TRBJ1-6	CASGGFPLHF	TGTGCCAGCGGAGGGTTTCCCCTCCACTTT
TRBV7-8	TRBD2	many	TRBJ2-1	CASSLAEGLNYNEQFF	TGTGCCAGCAGCTTAGCGGAGGGACTAAACTACAATGAGCAGTTCTTC
TRBV9	.	.	TRBJ2-5	CASSVGPQETQYF	TGTGCCAGCAGCGTAGGGCCCCAAGAGACCCAGTACTTC
TRBV5-1	.	.	TRBJ1-3	CASTPAPGGGNTIYF	TGCGCCAGCACCCCCGCTCCCGGGGGTGGAAACACCATATATTTT
TRBV20-1	.	.	TRBJ2-5	CSARAGETQYF	TGCAGTGCCAGGGCGGGGGAGACCCAGTACTTC
TRBV28	TRBD2	.	TRBJ2-1	CASSSPISGHYNEQFF	TGTGCCAGCAGTTCCCCGATTAGCGGGCACTACAATGAGCAGTTCTTC
TRBV19	TRBD1	.	TRBJ1-2	CASTEGGQGYYGYTF	TGTGCCAGTACCGAGGGGGGACAGGGGTACTATGGCTACACCTTC
TRBV9	TRBD1	.	TRBJ2-7	CASSLSGTGTASYEQYF	TGTGCCAGCAGCCTATCCGGAACGGGGACAGCGTCCTACGAGCAGTACTTC
TRBV7-2	.	.	TRBJ1-4	CASSPAAGQNEKLFF	TGTGCCAGCAGCCCCGCCGCAGGGCAAAATGAAAAACTGTTTTTT
TRBV12-3/TRBV12-4	.	.	TRBJ1-2	CASSMRGLGYTF	TGTGCCAGCAGCATGCGGGGACTTGGCTACACCTTC
TRBV19	.	.	TRBJ2-6	CASSKTMTGANVLTF	TGTGCCAGTAGTAAAACAATGACTGGGGCCAACGTCCTGACTTTC
TRBV6-6	.	once	TRBJ1-5	CASRPSAGGGAQHF	TGTGCCAGCAGACCTTCCGCAGGTGGAGGGGCCCAGCATTTT
TRBV20-1	.	.	TRBJ2-4	CSARRDYLTYF	TGCAGTGCTAGACGAGACTACCTTACCTACTTC
TRBV19	.	.	TRBJ1-3	CASSIPAGGLPGNTIYF	TGTGCCAGTAGTATCCCCGCCGGAGGCCTTCCTGGAAACACCATATATTTT
TRBV6-5	.	.	TRBJ1-4	CASSTLDRDEKLFF	TGTGCCAGCAGCACGTTAGATCGAGATGAAAAACTGTTTTTT
TRBV28	.	.	TRBJ2-1	CASSFPGYYNEQFF	TGTGCCAGCAGTTTTCCAGGCTATTACAATGAGCAGTTCTTC
TRBV4-1	TRBD1	.	TRBJ1-1	CASGDRGPEAFF	TGCGCCAGCGGAGACAGGGGGCCTGAAGCTTTCTTT
TRBV10-2	.	.	TRBJ1-1	CASSESITLNTEAFF	TGCGCCAGCAGTGAGTCGATAACACTGAACACTGAAGCTTTCTTT
TRBV18	TRBD1	.	TRBJ1-4	CASSPPFPGTENEKLFF	TGTGCCAGCTCACCACCGTTCCCCGGGACAGAGAATGAAAAACTGTTTTTT
TRBV6-2/TRBV6-3	TRBD1	.	TRBJ2-1	CASSYSMQRRDPDRANEQFF	TGTGCCAGCAGTTACTCGATGCAGAGACGCGACCCGGACAGGGCCAATGAGCAGTTCTTC
TRBV3-1/TRBV3-2	.	few	TRBJ2-7	CASSNRDKQYF	TGTGCCAGCAGCAACCGGGACAAGCAGTACTTC
TRBV3-1/TRBV3-2	TRBD1	.	TRBJ2-7	CASSPGTATYEQYF	TGTGCCAGCAGCCCGGGGACAGCTACCTACGAGCAGTACTTC
TRBV9	.	.	TRBJ2-3	CASSASDRYRWDTQYF	TGTGCCAGCAGCGCTAGTGACAGGTACAGGTGGGATACGCAGTATTTT
TRBV15	.	few	TRBJ2-3	CATSRDWGPLGSTDTQYF	TGTGCCACCAGCAGAGATTGGGGGCCCCTTGGTAGCACAGATACGCAGTATTTT